Sequencing of this TCR beta chain was carried out in a study of cytomegalovirus exposure and HLA in healthy donors. Sequencing used immunoSEQ multiplex PCR; TCRdb keeps in-frame clones, though not all of them. The sample shows about 110,000 clones, more than 85% of them seen only once. V lost 5 bases, J lost 1 base, and 10 bases lay in between. Germline lookup yields CDR1 SEHNR and CDR2 FQNEAQ (reference sequence). CDR3 length equals 14 residues. The sequencing input was PBMCs. The chain employs TRBV7-9 and TRBJ2-3; possible D gene TRBD2, 6 bases. The sequence was collected from a woman under 30 in good health and CMV-seropositive. CDR3 sequence: CASSLSSGTDTQYF. DNA of the CDR3: TGTGCCAGCAGCCTCTCTAGCGGCACAGATACGCAGTATTTT.